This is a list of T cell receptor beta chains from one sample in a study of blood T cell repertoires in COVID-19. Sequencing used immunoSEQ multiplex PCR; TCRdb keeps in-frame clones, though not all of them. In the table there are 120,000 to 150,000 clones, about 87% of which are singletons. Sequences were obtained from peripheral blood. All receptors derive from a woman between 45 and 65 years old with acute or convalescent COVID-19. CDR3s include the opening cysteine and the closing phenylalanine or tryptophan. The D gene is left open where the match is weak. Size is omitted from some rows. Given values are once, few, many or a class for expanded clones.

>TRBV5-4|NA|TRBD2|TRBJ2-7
TGTGCCAGCAGCTTGGAGGGACTAGCCCACGAGCAGTACTTC
CASSLEGLAHEQYF
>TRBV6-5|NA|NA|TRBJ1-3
TGTGCCAGCACACGGGGGGGGTCGGGAAACACCATATATTTT
CASTRGGSGNTIYF
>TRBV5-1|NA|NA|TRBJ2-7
TGCGCCAGCAGCTTGGGGTCGGGAGCTTCGGGTTACGAGCAGTACTTC
CASSLGSGASGYEQYF
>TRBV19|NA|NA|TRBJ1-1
TGTGCCAGTAGTATCAGGGTAAGGATGAACACTGAAGCTTTCTTT
CASSIRVRMNTEAFF
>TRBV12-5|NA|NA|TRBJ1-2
TGTGCTAGTGGTTTGGGGCAGGGTACGAATGGCTACACCTTC
CASGLGQGTNGYTF
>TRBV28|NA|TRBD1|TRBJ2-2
TGTGCCAGCAGTTTTCCCGGGACAGGGTGGGTTGACGGGGAGCTGTTTTTT
CASSFPGTGWVDGELFF
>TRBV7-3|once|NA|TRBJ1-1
TGTGCCAGCAGCTTAAAGAGGGAAACTGAAGCTTTCTTT
CASSLKRETEAFF
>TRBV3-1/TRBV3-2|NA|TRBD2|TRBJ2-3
TGTGCCAGCAGCCAATTCGGTGTGGGAGGGCCGGCAGATACGCAGTATTTT
CASSQFGVGGPADTQYF
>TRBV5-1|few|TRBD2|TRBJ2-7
TGCGCCAGCAGCTGGAGGACTAGCGGGGGTTGGAACGAGCAGTACTTC
CASSWRTSGGWNEQYF
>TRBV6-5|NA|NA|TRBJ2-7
TGTGCCAGCACAGGTACCTACGAGCAGTACTTC
CASTGTYEQYF
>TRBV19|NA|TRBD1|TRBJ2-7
TGTGCCAGTAGTACCTCGCCGGGACAGGTATCCTACGAGCAGTACTTC
CASSTSPGQVSYEQYF
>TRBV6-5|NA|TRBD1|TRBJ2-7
TGTGCCAGCACCCAGACAGGGCTCGCCCCCTACGAGCAGTACTTC
CASTQTGLAPYEQYF
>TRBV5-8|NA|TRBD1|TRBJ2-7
TGTGCCAGCAGCTACCAACGGGACAGGGGGGACGAGCAGTACTTC
CASSYQRDRGDEQYF
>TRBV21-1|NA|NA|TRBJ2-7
TGTGCCAGCAGCAACGACAGGGACCCGTACTTC
CASSNDRDPYF
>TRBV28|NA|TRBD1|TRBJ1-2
TGTGCCAGTACTCTGGACAGGGGGCGTTTTATCTATGGCTACACCTTC
CASTLDRGRFIYGYTF
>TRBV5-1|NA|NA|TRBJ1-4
TGCGCCAGCAGCGGGGACGGGAGAGACGGTGAAAAACTGTTTTTT
CASSGDGRDGEKLFF
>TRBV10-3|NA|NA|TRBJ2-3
TGTGCCATCAGTACCAAAGGAGGGTTGTTTTTGACAGATACGCAGTATTTT
CAISTKGGLFLTDTQYF
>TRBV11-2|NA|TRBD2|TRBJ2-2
TGTGCCAGCAGCTTATTTAGCGGGAGGGCCACCGGGGAGCTGTTTTTT
CASSLFSGRATGELFF
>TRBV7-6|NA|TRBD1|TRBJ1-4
TGTGCCAGCAGCCTAGGACAGGGGGATAATGAAAAACTGTTTTTT
CASSLGQGDNEKLFF
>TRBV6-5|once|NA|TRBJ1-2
TGTGCCAGCACATTCCTCCCGGGGGGTGGCTATGGCTACACCTTC
CASTFLPGGGYGYTF
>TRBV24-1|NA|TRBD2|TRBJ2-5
TGTGCCACCAGTGCCCCTGTAGCGGGAGAAACGAAGACCCAGTACTTC
CATSAPVAGETKTQYF